The subject of this entry is one T cell receptor beta chain. Germline assignment: CDR1 SGHRS and CDR2 YFSETQ. There are 15 residues in the CDR3. Trimming removed 0 bases from V and 4 bases from J; junction bases left unmatched: 3. Per the authors' pipeline: The assay estimated nucleated cells by amplifying reference gene primers. Here immunoSEQ multiplex PCR was the method, and the copy in TCRdb shows in-frame clones only, minus some. D and trimming come from the DNA, and the V and J calls and clone size come from that table. The repertoire has roughly 120,000 clones, roughly 80% of them found once; the top ten carry less than 5%. The record originates from a study of blood T cell repertoires in COVID-19. Study overall: Whether acute or convalescent, the COVID-19 samples came from the United States, Italy and Spain.

The receptor's source is a human donor in a cohort sampled during active or convalescent COVID-19. The specimen sequenced was peripheral blood. The rearrangement joins TRBV5-1 to TRBJ1-1, with TRBD1 identical over 10 bases. The CDR3 is CASSLDWTGGTEAFF. The CDR3 nucleotides read TGCGCCAGCAGCTTGGACTGGACAGGGGGCACTGAAGCTTTCTTT. Together with reference TRBV5-1 and TRBJ1-1, the CDR3 gives the full variable domain: KAGVTQTPRYLIKTRGQQVTLSCSPISGHRSVSWYQQTPGQGLQFLFEYFSETQRNKGNFPGRFSGRQFSNSRSEMNVSTLELGDSALYLCASSLDWTGGTEAFFGQGTRLTVV.